This T cell receptor beta chain originates from a study of neurological immune-mediated disorders. TCRdb analysed the 5' RACE reads with MiXCR anew, one entry per CDR3 protein. The sample contains 40,000 to 50,000 distinct CDR3 sequences, 2% to 3% of which appear only once. This CDR3 has 14 amino acids. Germline values: CDR1 MDHEN, CDR2 SYDVKM. After removal of 7 bases from V and 11 bases from J, the junction contained 17 bases not matched to a gene. The source is a man aged 25 to 40 with multiple sclerosis. The gene calls are TRBV28 and TRBJ2-7; the match to TRBD1 covers 7 bases. The sequenced sample was PBMCs. The CDR3 DNA is TGTGCCAGCACCCCTCCGGGACAGATAAATCGGGAGTACTTC. As protein: CASTPPGQINREYF.